These T cell receptor beta chains were read from a single sample in a study of shared clonotypes between healthy human individuals. This table comes from immunoSEQ multiplex PCR, and its TCRdb copy is limited to in-frame clones, with some not included. The top ten hold 9.5% to 15% of the sample, which has some 490,000 clones, 78% seen once. The sample comprised PBMCs. The receptors derive from a middle-aged woman in good health. Some clones in this sample may be carry-over from other donors' samples. CDR3s include the opening cysteine and the closing phenylalanine or tryptophan.

J gene: TRBJ2-2; V gene: TRBV11-3; CDR3 protein: CASSGEGGPGGELFF
J gene: TRBJ2-3; V gene: TRBV7-2; CDR3 protein: CASSLLAGIVDTQYF
J gene: TRBJ2-7; V gene: TRBV10-3; CDR3 protein: CAAGAGGPYEQYF
J gene: TRBJ2-5; V gene: TRBV7-3; CDR3 protein: CASSLQGGGETQYF
J gene: TRBJ2-1; V gene: TRBV7-6; CDR3 protein: CASSQGRAIYNEQFF
J gene: TRBJ2-7; V gene: TRBV27; CDR3 protein: CASSPYRGGGNSYEQYF
J gene: TRBJ2-5; V gene: TRBV19; CDR3 protein: CASSMGGRASETQYF
J gene: TRBJ2-1; V gene: TRBV11-2; CDR3 protein: CASNPRTGVDNEQFF
J gene: TRBJ2-1; V gene: TRBV5-1; CDR3 protein: CASPRTGGWYNEQFF
J gene: TRBJ2-7; V gene: TRBV5-4; CDR3 protein: CASSLGALSSYEQYF
J gene: TRBJ2-1; V gene: TRBV7-2; CDR3 protein: CASSLVAGGSDEQFF
J gene: TRBJ2-1; V gene: TRBV30; CDR3 protein: CAWENAVYNEQFF
J gene: TRBJ2-7; V gene: TRBV5-1; CDR3 protein: CASSFDRGTYEQYF
J gene: TRBJ1-5; V gene: TRBV15; CDR3 protein: CATSRVGGNQPQHF
J gene: TRBJ2-5; V gene: TRBV23-1; CDR3 protein: CASRTRLAGLQETQYF
J gene: TRBJ2-7; V gene: TRBV7-3; CDR3 protein: CASSSQGTSEQYF
J gene: TRBJ1-3; V gene: TRBV2; CDR3 protein: CASRQSGPTGNTIYF
J gene: TRBJ2-7; V gene: TRBV5-1; CDR3 protein: CASSLEGGLGEQYF
J gene: TRBJ1-5; V gene: TRBV28; CDR3 protein: CASSGTDYSNQPQHF
J gene: TRBJ2-7; V gene: TRBV7-2; CDR3 protein: CASSLQGYPYEQYF
J gene: TRBJ1-1; V gene: TRBV2; CDR3 protein: CASSVRGALNTEAFF
J gene: TRBJ1-2; V gene: TRBV7-2; CDR3 protein: CASSLGAGTAYGYTF
J gene: TRBJ2-2; V gene: TRBV11-2; CDR3 protein: CASSLEPTPGELFF
J gene: TRBJ1-1; V gene: TRBV7-8; CDR3 protein: CASSLPGAVTEAFF
J gene: TRBJ1-1; V gene: TRBV7-8; CDR3 protein: CASSLGKNTEAFF
J gene: TRBJ2-6; V gene: TRBV6-1; CDR3 protein: CASSQTSSGANVLTF
J gene: TRBJ1-3; V gene: TRBV6-5; CDR3 protein: CASSPDNSGNTIYF
J gene: TRBJ1-2; V gene: TRBV7-9; CDR3 protein: CASRKRDSDSGYTF
J gene: TRBJ2-5; V gene: TRBV7-6; CDR3 protein: CASSPDRQETQYF
J gene: TRBJ2-2; V gene: TRBV5-1; CDR3 protein: CASSQGVRGAGELFF
J gene: TRBJ1-1; V gene: TRBV28; CDR3 protein: CASFQRTGNMNTEAFF
J gene: TRBJ2-7; V gene: TRBV4-3; CDR3 protein: CASSRRSGDYEQYF
J gene: TRBJ1-5; V gene: TRBV19; CDR3 protein: CASSILPDRAGQPQHF
J gene: TRBJ2-2; V gene: TRBV11-2; CDR3 protein: CASSFLATGQTGELFF
J gene: TRBJ2-7; V gene: TRBV2; CDR3 protein: CASSEGTSYEQYF
J gene: TRBJ2-5; V gene: TRBV30; CDR3 protein: CAWSVRGARPQETQYF
J gene: TRBJ1-5; V gene: TRBV5-1; CDR3 protein: CASSLDGGSINQPQHF
J gene: TRBJ2-5; V gene: TRBV4-3; CDR3 protein: CASSQGYSGSGETQYF
J gene: TRBJ1-1; V gene: TRBV5-1; CDR3 protein: CASRGSSEAFF
J gene: TRBJ2-2; V gene: TRBV7-8; CDR3 protein: CASSLAGGARLSGELFF